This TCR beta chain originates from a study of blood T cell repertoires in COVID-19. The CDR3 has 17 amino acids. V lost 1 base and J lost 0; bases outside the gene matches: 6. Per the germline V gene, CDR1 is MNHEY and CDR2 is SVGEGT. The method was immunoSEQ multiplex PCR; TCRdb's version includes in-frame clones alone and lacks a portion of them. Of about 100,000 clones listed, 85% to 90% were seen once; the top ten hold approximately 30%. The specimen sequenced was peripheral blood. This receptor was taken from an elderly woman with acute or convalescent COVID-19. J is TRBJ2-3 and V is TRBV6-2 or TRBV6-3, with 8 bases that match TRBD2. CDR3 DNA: TGTGCCAGCAGTTACTTAGCGGGGATAGCTAGCACAGATACGCAGTATTTT. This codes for CASSYLAGIASTDTQYF.